This T cell receptor (beta chain) came from a study of T cell responses to AZD1222 COVID-19 vaccine. Regarding the study as a whole: There were mostly white British donors and more females than males, and clonal diversity was possibly underestimated.

About this clone: Antigen: not known.

Germline CDR1 is SGDLS and CDR2 is YYNGEE. Between the trimmed V and J ends, which lost 0 bases and 8 bases, there was a span of 14 bases. This CDR3 has 14 amino acids. Clones were read by immunoSEQ multiplex PCR, and TCRdb kept only the in-frame ones, dropping some. Altogether 100,000 to 150,000 clones are present, 88% being singletons, with the ten largest covering 3.5% to 4.5%. The genes are TRBV9 and TRBJ1-2, with D possibly being TRBD1 (5 bases). This clonotype originated in an adult in good health. The sequenced sample was peripheral blood, obtained on day 0 of AZD1222 vaccination. This CDR3 is CASSVDGREGGYTF. The CDR3 DNA follows: TGTGCCAGCAGCGTAGATGGCAGGGAAGGAGGCTACACCTTC.